The 30 T cell receptor beta chains below were found in one sample sequenced in a study of blood T cell repertoires in COVID-19. The protocol was immunoSEQ multiplex PCR, while the TCRdb copy is restricted to in-frame clones and leaves out a portion. The table lists some 430,000 clones, around 90% of them singletons, with about 0.6% in the top ten. Sequences were obtained from PBMCs or T cells enriched from blood (not recorded which). The receptor source for this set is a man between 18 and 35 years old who had recovered from COVID-19.

This chain joins TRBV11-2 and TRBJ2-7; 9 nucleotides agree with TRBD1. With V trimmed by 1 base and J by 4 bases, 11 bases remained unmatched. Germline V gene lookup returns CDR1 SGHAT and CDR2 FQNNGV. The CDR3 has 17 amino acids. The CDR3 protein is CASSLGGLTGGRYEQYF. The CDR3 DNA is TGTGCCAGCAGCTTAGGGGGGTTAACAGGGGGCAGGTACGAGCAGTACTTC. Full variable domain (rest looked up from reference TRBV11-2 and TRBJ2-7): EAGVAQSPRYKIIEKRQSVAFWCNPISGHATLYWYQQILGQGPKLLIQFQNNGVVDDSQLPKDRFSAERLKGVDSTLKIQPAKLEDSAVYLCASSLGGLTGGRYEQYFGPGTRLTVT.

This chain links TRBV7-8 with TRBJ1-2; TRBD1 is a possible D gene (6 bases). The length of the CDR3 is 15 residues. CDR1 and CDR2 (germline): SGHVS, FQNEAQ. Trimming pared 5 bases from V and 4 bases from J, leaving 17 bases between. The CDR3 reads CASSAGGGFSYGYTF. The CDR3 nucleotides are TGTGCCAGCAGCGCGGGTGGGGGCTTTAGCTATGGCTACACCTTC.

The gene calls are TRBV27 and TRBJ1-3, with D possibly TRBD1 on 5 matching bases. There are 15 residues in the CDR3. The V and J ends lost 6 bases and 1 base respectively, with 13 bases between them. The germline gives CDR1 MNHEY, CDR2 SMNVEV (reference sequence). The CDR3 protein is CASRIKPGSGNTIYF. The DNA for the CDR3 is TGTGCCAGCAGGATAAAACCAGGGTCTGGAAACACCATATATTTT.

DNA of the CDR3: TGTGCCAGCAGTCCCACCGCCGGGAAAATCACCGGGGAGCTGTTTTTT. Its translation is CASSPTAGKITGELFF. The V gene is TRBV7-2, the J gene TRBJ2-2; possible D gene TRBD2, 5 bases. The V gene's germline CDR1 is SGHTA and CDR2 FQGNSA. The V and J ends lost 6 bases and 4 bases respectively, with 18 bases between them. The CDR3 is 16 amino acids. Combining the CDR3 with reference TRBV7-2 and TRBJ2-2 gives the whole variable domain GAGVSQSPSNKVTEKGKDVELRCDPISGHTALYWYRQSLGQGLEFLIYFQGNSAPDKSGLPSDRFSAERTGGSVSTLTIQRTQQEDSAVYLCASSPTAGKITGELFFGEGSRLTVL.

This chain connects TRBV10-3 to TRBJ2-1, with D tentatively TRBD2 (7 bases). The CDR3 consists of 15 residues. In germline, CDR1 is ENHRY, CDR2 SYGVKD. Between the trimmed V and J ends, which lost 3 bases and 6 bases, there was a span of 15 bases. The CDR3 region is CAISDGGLGTNEQFF. The CDR3 coding sequence is TGTGCCATCAGTGACGGGGGGCTGGGGACCAATGAGCAGTTCTTC.

The genes are TRBV28 and TRBJ1-1; no reliable D call. Germline V gives CDR1 MDHEN, CDR2 SYDVKM. The CDR3 is made up of 13 amino acids. With 4 bases removed from V and 8 bases from J, the gap between germline ends came to 14 bases. This chain's CDR3 is CASSWTVPPEAFF. The CDR3 DNA reads TGTGCCAGCAGTTGGACTGTCCCTCCCGAAGCTTTCTTT.

The chain recombines TRBV2 with TRBJ2-7, with 8 bases lining up with TRBD2. V shed 3 bases, J shed 0 bases, and the junction held 13 bases outside the gene matches. The CDR3 has 18 amino acids. Germline V lookup: CDR1 SNHLY, CDR2 FYNNEI. This chain's CDR3 is CASSDQRRLAGLSYEQYF. CDR3 in DNA: TGTGCCAGCAGTGACCAGCGGAGGCTAGCGGGCCTCTCCTACGAGCAGTACTTC.

The gene calls are TRBV5-1 and TRBJ2-1, with 8 nucleotides matching TRBD2. Trimming cost V 0 bases and J 0 bases; bases outside gene matches: 5. Germline values: CDR1 SGHRS, CDR2 YFSETQ. The CDR3 length is 17 residues. CDR3 sequence: CASSLDPSGSSYNEQFF. In DNA, the CDR3 is TGCGCCAGCAGCTTGGACCCCAGCGGGAGCTCCTACAATGAGCAGTTCTTC.

The genes are TRBV3-1 (or the pseudogene TRBV3-2) and TRBJ2-3, with 11 bases identical to TRBD1. CDR3 size: 15 residues. Trimming took 5 bases from V and 3 from J; bases not matched to a gene: 4. Looked up from germline, CDR1 is LGHDT and CDR2 is YNNKEL (reference sequence). CDR3 sequence: CASSFRDRGTDTQYF. As DNA, the CDR3 is TGTGCCAGCAGCTTCCGGGACAGGGGGACAGATACGCAGTATTTT.

The chain carries TRBV2 and TRBJ1-5; 7 bases match TRBD1. Germline CDR1 reads SNHLY; CDR2 reads FYNNEI. V lost 5 bases, J lost 2 bases, and 3 bases stayed unmatched. This CDR3 contains 14 residues. The CDR3 here is CASSSGGRNQPQHF. CDR3 sequence (DNA): TGTGCCAGCAGTTCAGGGGGGCGCAATCAGCCCCAGCATTTT.

The chain carries TRBV29-1 and TRBJ2-2; D is uncertain. The germline V and J ends were trimmed by 3 bases and 2 bases, with 10 bases remaining between them. The CDR3 runs 14 residues. Germline V gene lookup returns CDR1 SQVTM and CDR2 ANQGSEA. CDR3: CSVEPGLNTGELFF. The DNA for the CDR3 is TGCAGCGTTGAGCCAGGCCTTAACACCGGGGAGCTGTTTTTT.

The genes are TRBV10-3 and TRBJ2-3; TRBD2 agrees at 12 bases. Trimming cost V 5 bases and J 4 bases; bases outside gene matches: 4. The CDR3 covers 15 residues. CDR1 ENHRY and CDR2 SYGVKD come from the germline V gene. CDR3: CAISPTSGGPDTQYF. The CDR3 coding sequence is TGTGCCATCAGTCCGACTAGCGGGGGACCAGATACGCAGTATTTT.

The chain employs TRBV9 and TRBJ2-1, with 9 bases that match TRBD2. V was clipped by 4 bases and J by 14 bases; unmatched bases: 13. The CDR3 contains 14 residues. The germline gives CDR1 SGDLS, CDR2 YYNGEE. This CDR3 reads CASSPTGRLADEFF. The CDR3 DNA reads as TGTGCCAGCAGCCCTACCGGTAGACTAGCGGATGAGTTCTTC.

The genes are TRBV7-9 and TRBJ1-1, with D possibly being TRBD1 (6 bases). The CDR3 length is 15 residues. Trimming cost V 5 bases and J 1 base, with 14 bases left between them. Germline V gives CDR1 SEHNR, CDR2 FQNEAQ (reference sequence). For the CDR3, the DNA is TGTGCCAGCAGCCCCCCAAAAGGGGGGAACACTGAAGCTTTCTTT. Translation gives CASSPPKGGNTEAFF.

The chain links TRBV11-3 to TRBJ2-2; 7 nucleotides agree with TRBD1. Germline loops: CDR1 SGHNT, CDR2 YENEEA. V shed 1 base and J 6 bases; nucleotides not matched to a gene: 14. This CDR3 region has 18 residues. The CDR3 loop is CASSLVRTGPDFPGELFF. The CDR3 DNA reads TGTGCCAGCAGCTTAGTCCGGACAGGTCCCGATTTCCCCGGGGAGCTGTTTTTT.

The V gene is TRBV7-9, the J gene TRBJ1-2; 7 bases are a match to TRBD1. V gave up 5 bases and J gave up 1 base; unmatched junction bases: 16. CDR1 is SEHNR, CDR2 FQNEAQ, per germline (reference sequence). This CDR3 spans 18 amino acids. The DNA for the CDR3 is TGTGCCAGCAGCCCACCCGGGGACAGCGCCGAAGTTAACTATGGCTACACCTTC. The encoded protein is CASSPPGDSAEVNYGYTF.

The rearrangement uses TRBV9 and TRBJ2-7; a possible D gene is TRBD2 (6 bases). The CDR3 covers 15 residues. V dropped 4 bases and J dropped 0 bases, with 14 bases sitting between them. The germline V gene encodes CDR1 SGDLS and CDR2 YYNGEE. This chain's CDR3 is CASSTSGGSSYEQYF. The CDR3, as DNA: TGTGCCAGCAGCACGAGCGGAGGGAGCTCCTACGAGCAGTACTTC.

DNA of the CDR3: TGCGCCAGCAGCCATCCAGGGTTTGAAGCTTTCTTT. It encodes CASSHPGFEAFF. The chain links TRBV4-1 to TRBJ1-1; D possibly corresponds to TRBD1 (5 bases). The CDR3 consists of 12 residues. With 3 bases removed from V and 7 bases from J, the gap between germline ends came to 9 bases. CDR1 is MGHRA and CDR2 is YSYEKL in the germline V gene.

The chain couples TRBV7-9 to TRBJ2-3; 14 nucleotides align to TRBD2. The CDR3 sequence is 17 residues long. V trimming: 2 bases; J trimming: 8 bases; junction bases outside the gene matches: 9. The V gene's germline CDR1 is SEHNR and CDR2 FQNEAQ (reference sequence). In nucleotides, the CDR3 is TGTGCCAGCAGCTTACTACCGGGACTAGCGGGAGAAGTTACGCAGTATTTT. Amino acid sequence: CASSLLPGLAGEVTQYF.

The V and J genes are TRBV6-1 and TRBJ2-1; 10 bases are a match to TRBD1. Looked up from germline, CDR1 is MNHNS and CDR2 is SASEGT. CDR3 length equals 16 residues. V trimming: 3 bases; J trimming: 5 bases; junction bases outside the gene matches: 7. CDR3 amino acids: CASSDGRDRGDNEQFF. CDR3 DNA: TGTGCCAGCAGTGATGGTAGGGACAGGGGTGACAATGAGCAGTTCTTC.

The chain is built from TRBV5-1 and TRBJ1-1; 8 nucleotides agree with TRBD1. Germline V CDR1 and CDR2: SGHRS, YFSETQ. The CDR3 runs 18 residues. V lost 1 base to trimming and J lost 4 bases; unmatched junction nucleotides: 15. CDR3 sequence (DNA): TGCGCCAGCAGCTTGTACCCCGCCGGGACAGGATACGGCACTGAAGCTTTCTTT. Amino acid sequence: CASSLYPAGTGYGTEAFF.

The chain recombines TRBV10-1 with TRBJ1-1; 7 bases align to TRBD1. Germline loops: CDR1 WNHNN, CDR2 SYGVQD (reference sequence). The V and J ends lost 6 bases and 0 bases, in that order; junction bases with no gene match: 1. The CDR3 is 13 amino acids. The CDR3 DNA reads TGCGCCAGCAGACAGGGGATGAACACTGAAGCTTTCTTT. Protein product: CASRQGMNTEAFF.

About this clone: This same CDR3 is encoded by further DNA sequences in the sample. The CDR3 bases are TGTGCCAGCAGCTTAGGCTCAGGCAATCAGCCCCAGCATTTT. As protein: CASSLGSGNQPQHF. This sequence joins TRBV7-9 and TRBJ1-5; D not certain. Germline CDR1 is SEHNR and CDR2 is FQNEAQ (reference sequence). CDR3 length: 14 residues. Trimming pared 1 base from V and 2 bases from J, leaving 6 bases between.

The chain has TRBV5-1 and TRBJ2-5; TRBD2 aligns across 7 bases. V was clipped by 4 bases and J by 2 bases; unmatched bases: 11. Germline CDR1 and CDR2: SGHRS and YFSETQ. The CDR3 runs to 16 residues. The CDR3 DNA is TGCGCCAGCAGCCTTTCCGGAGCGGGGCGACAAGAGACCCAGTACTTC. Encoded protein: CASSLSGAGRQETQYF.

J is TRBJ1-2 and V is TRBV7-2; D is undetermined. CDR3 size: 16 residues. Germline CDR1 and CDR2: SGHTA and FQGNSA. Trimming cost V 1 base and J 1 base, with 13 bases left between them. The CDR3 sequence: CASSLESTGDNYGYTF. CDR3 nucleotides: TGTGCCAGCAGCTTAGAATCCACGGGAGATAACTATGGCTACACCTTC.

The V and J genes are TRBV7-8 and TRBJ1-5, with D perhaps matching TRBD1 (5 bases). The CDR3 covers 16 residues. V was cut by 6 bases and J by 0 bases, with 15 bases left in between. Germline CDR1 SGHVS, CDR2 FQNEAQ. CDR3 region: CASRGGGADSNQPQHF. The CDR3 nucleotides are TGTGCCAGCAGGGGGGGAGGGGCAGATAGCAATCAGCCCCAGCATTTT.

This rearrangement joins TRBV5-1 to TRBJ2-3; TRBD1 aligns across 9 bases. The germline CDR1 and CDR2 sequences are SGHRS and YFSETQ. The CDR3 has 14 residues. Unmatched junction bases numbered 13, after V lost 7 bases and J lost 10 bases. CDR3 amino acids: CASQPGQGSRSQYF. The CDR3 nucleotides are TGCGCCAGCCAACCGGGACAGGGTTCACGTTCGCAGTATTTT.

The J gene is TRBJ1-3, the V gene TRBV5-1, with unresolved D. CDR3 size: 14 residues. The V end lost 4 bases, the J end lost 0 bases, and 8 bases lay between the germline ends. In germline, CDR1 is SGHRS, CDR2 YFSETQ. CDR3 DNA: TGCGCCAGCAGCCCTATCCCCTCTGGAAACACCATATATTTT. It specifies CASSPIPSGNTIYF.

V gene TRBV19 combines with J gene TRBJ1-2; a weak D match, TRBD1 (6 bases). Trimming cost V 6 bases and J 8 bases, with 16 bases left between them. CDR3 length: 13 amino acids. Germline V gives CDR1 LNHDA, CDR2 SQIVND (reference sequence). CDR3 DNA: TGTGCCAGTAGACCCGGGACAATGTTGGGCTACACCTTC. This sequence encodes CASRPGTMLGYTF.

The chain joins TRBV7-2 to TRBJ1-5, with TRBD1 as a possible D gene (5 bases). V lost 3 bases to trimming and J lost 1 base, with 13 bases between them. From germline, CDR1 is SGHTA and CDR2 FQGNSA. The CDR3 is made up of 16 amino acids. Here the CDR3 DNA reads TGTGCCAGCAGCTTCGAAGGGGCAGGGAGCAATCAGCCCCAGCATTTT. It yields the protein CASSFEGAGSNQPQHF.